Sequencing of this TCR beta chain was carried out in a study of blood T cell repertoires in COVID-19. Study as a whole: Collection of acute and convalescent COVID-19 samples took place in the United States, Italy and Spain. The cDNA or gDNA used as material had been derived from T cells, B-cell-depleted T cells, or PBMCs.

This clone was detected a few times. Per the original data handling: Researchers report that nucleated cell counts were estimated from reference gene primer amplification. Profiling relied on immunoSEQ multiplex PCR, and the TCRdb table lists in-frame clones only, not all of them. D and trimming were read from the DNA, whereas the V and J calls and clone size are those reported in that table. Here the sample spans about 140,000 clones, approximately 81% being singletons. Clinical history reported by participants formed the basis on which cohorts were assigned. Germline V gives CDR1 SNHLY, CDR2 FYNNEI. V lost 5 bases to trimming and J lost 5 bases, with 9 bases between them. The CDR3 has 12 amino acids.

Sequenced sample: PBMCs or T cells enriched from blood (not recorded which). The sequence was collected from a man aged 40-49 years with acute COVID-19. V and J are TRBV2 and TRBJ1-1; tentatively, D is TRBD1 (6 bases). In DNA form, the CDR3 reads TGTGCCAGCAGTAATCAGGGGACTGAAGCTTTCTTT. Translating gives CASSNQGTEAFF.